The next 10 T cell receptor beta chains were all read from a single sample in a study of regulatory T cells in long-lasting Graves disease. Sample time point: newly diagnosed GD, antithyroid drugs for less than 3 months. PBMCs were the source of the RNA used for TCR sequencing. The TCR beta library used iRepertoire HTBI primers with Arm-PCR amplification of CDR3. Each CDR3 protein gets one entry after TCRdb re-called the multiplex PCR reads with MiXCR. Here the sample spans hundreds of thousands of distinct CDR3 sequences, roughly 12% being singletons. These data were also reused for a study on T cells in Graves' hyperthyroidism and ophthalmopathy.

The material sequenced was peripheral blood mononuclear cells (PBMCs), taken at new diagnosis, from a patient treated with antithyroid drugs. The receptors derive from a man aged 25-40 years with Graves disease.

Only a few counts were recorded for this clonotype. This rearrangement joins TRBV15 to TRBJ2-1; 11 nucleotides agree with TRBD2. V shed 1 base and J 7 bases; nucleotides not matched to a gene: 6. This CDR3 comprises 16 residues. CDR1 and CDR2 (germline): LNHNV, YYDKDF (reference sequence). Written as DNA, the CDR3 is TGTGCCACCAGCAGAGCCGTACTAGCGGGAGTTAATGAGCAGTTCTTC. Amino acid sequence: CATSRAVLAGVNEQFF.

This clonotype was observed at least ten times. This chain joins TRBV11-2 and TRBJ1-1, with D possibly being TRBD1 (6 bases). There are 15 residues in the CDR3. Germline V gives CDR1 SGHAT, CDR2 FQNNGV. Between the trimmed V and J ends, which lost 4 bases and 5 bases, there was a span of 17 bases. This chain's CDR3 is CASSSQAGGFTEAFF. The CDR3 nucleotides read TGTGCCAGCAGCTCACAGGCCGGGGGCTTTACTGAAGCTTTCTTT.

There are many counts of this clonotype. The chain carries TRBV12-3 or TRBV12-4 and TRBJ2-3; D remains ambiguous. The ends were cut back, 8 bases at V and 6 bases at J, with 15 bases in the middle. The length of the CDR3 is 13 residues. CDR3: CASEGRGRDTQYF. The CDR3 bases are TGTGCCAGCGAAGGGCGTGGTCGGGATACGCAGTATTTT.

In regard to this clonotype: The conserved closing phenylalanine or tryptophan is absent in this CDR3, likely reflecting a read error. This rearrangement joins TRBV29-1 to TRBJ2-7, with 12 bases aligning to TRBD2. V dropped 6 bases and J dropped 3; count of bases not matched to a gene: 6. The germline CDR1 and CDR2 sequences are SQVTM and ANQGSEA. This CDR3 is 14 amino acids long. CDR3 region: CSVEGLAGVYEQYS. In DNA form, the CDR3 reads TGCAGCGTCGAGGGACTAGCGGGTGTCTACGAGCAGTACTCC.

Points on this clonotype: One end of the junction does not line up with germline, which may come from a read error. The chain links TRBV12-3 or TRBV12-4 to TRBJ2-7; no clear D. The CDR3 runs to 12 residues. The CDR3 bases are TGTGCCAGCAGTTCGTGGTCCTGCGAGCAGTACTTC. Its protein is CASSSWSCEQYF.

On this clonotype: A much larger clone sits a single nucleotide away, making a read error possible. The chain has TRBV11-2 and TRBJ2-1; TRBD2 aligns across 7 bases. The germline V gene encodes CDR1 SGHAT and CDR2 FQNNGV. The CDR3 consists of 15 residues. V dropped 5 bases and J dropped 0; count of bases not matched to a gene: 4. The CDR3 DNA is TGTGCCAGCAGCGCGGCTAGCGGCTCCTACAATGAGCAGTTCTTC. Protein sequence: CASSAASGSYNEQFF.

The chain recombines TRBV4-2 with TRBJ1-5; TRBD1 agrees at 7 bases. In germline, CDR1 is LGHNA, CDR2 YNFKEQ. Losses at the gene ends were 0 bases for V and 7 bases for J; bases not matched to a gene: 6. This CDR3 has 15 residues. The CDR3 spells CASSQDQGGGQPQHF. The CDR3 region has the DNA TGTGCCAGCAGCCAAGACCAGGGGGGGGGACAGCCCCAGCATTTT.

Remarks on this clonotype: At one end the junction does not follow the germline gene, possibly because of a read error. This chain uses TRBV27 with TRBJ2-7; possible D gene TRBD2, 6 bases. The CDR3 contains 16 residues. Germline V gene sequence: CDR1 MNHEY, CDR2 SMNVEV (reference sequence). CDR3 in DNA: TGTGCCAGCAGCACGAGCGGACTACTAAGCTCCCACGAGCAGTACTTC. Translating gives CASSTSGLLSSHEQYF.

The table lists this clonotype with many counts. The chain recombines TRBV3-1 with TRBJ1-4; D may be TRBD1 (5 bases). V was cut by 4 bases and J by 4 bases, with 10 bases left in between. Per the germline V gene, CDR1 is LGHDT and CDR2 is YNNKEL (reference sequence). CDR3 length: 14 amino acids. CDR3 amino acids: CASSRQGSNEKLFF. CDR3 DNA sequence: TGTGCCAGCAGCCGGCAGGGAAGTAATGAAAAACTGTTTTTT.

V is TRBV20-1 and J is TRBJ2-1; D unresolved. Trimming cost V 6 bases and J 7 bases, with 10 bases left between them. The CDR3 sequence is 11 residues long. The germline V gene encodes CDR1 DFQATT and CDR2 SNEGSKA (reference sequence). This chain's CDR3 is CSAEKGNEQFF. CDR3 bases: TGCAGTGCGGAAAAAGGGAATGAGCAGTTCTTC.